The clone carrying this T cell receptor beta chain was seen a handful of times. This entry is derived from a study of regulatory T cells in long-lasting Graves disease. The germline V gene encodes CDR1 SGHRS and CDR2 YFSETQ. This CDR3 comprises 15 residues. With V trimmed by 4 bases and J by 0 bases, 6 bases remained unmatched. The time point was: persistent/refractory GD, antithyroid drugs over 5 years with positive TRAb. PBMC-extracted RNA yielded the TCR library. Arm-PCR of CDR3 regions and iRepertoire HTBI primers were used to build TCR beta libraries. One entry per CDR3 protein results from TCRdb running MiXCR on the multiplex PCR reads. The sample lists about 660,000 distinct CDR3 sequences; 30% were seen once.

The V call is TRBV5-1, the J call TRBJ1-1; TRBD1 matches at 7 bases. The specimen was peripheral blood mononuclear cells (PBMCs), collected when the disease was refractory, from a patient treated with antithyroid drugs. This TCR was recovered from a female donor with Graves disease. CDR3 amino acids: CASSLPTGMNTEAFF. CDR3 sequence (DNA): TGCGCCAGCAGCCTCCCGACAGGGATGAACACTGAAGCTTTCTTT. The full variable domain, rest sourced from reference TRBV5-1 and TRBJ1-1, is KAGVTQTPRYLIKTRGQQVTLSCSPISGHRSVSWYQQTPGQGLQFLFEYFSETQRNKGNFPGRFSGRQFSNSRSEMNVSTLELGDSALYLCASSLPTGMNTEAFFGQGTRLTVV.